Presented here are 22 T cell receptor beta chains from one specimen sequenced in a study of T-cell memory formation after mild COVID-19 (dated by TCRdb to about 2021). The library was generated by 5' RACE. The sequencer was an Illumina NovaSeq 6000. Starting from the raw public reads, TCRdb applied fastp trimming at Q25, assembled clones with MiXCR and retained in-frame beta chains. Rows are unified per CDR3 protein, each entry keeping the most common DNA and genes. This sample holds about 560,000 distinct CDR3 sequences; approximately 15% were observed only once. About 8.1% of the sample is taken by the ten largest. Sequenced sample: PBMCs or a T cell subset sorted from them (not recorded which). Receptor source: an adult woman who had mild COVID-19 (a few samples of this study predate the infection). The sample titles of this study are shuffled in the database, so cell type and time point are left out; the donor was told from shared clones.

A few counts support this clonotype. The V and J genes are TRBV5-1 and TRBJ2-7; 8 nucleotides agree with TRBD1. CDR3 length: 14 residues. CDR1 SGHRS and CDR2 YFSETQ come from the germline V gene. The CDR3 is CASSLTSGTGTLFV. The CDR3 bases are TGCGCCAGCAGCTTGACCTCCGGGACAGGCACATTGTTCGTC.

This clonotype was counted only a few times. This chain joins TRBV10-3 and TRBJ2-4; D possibly uses TRBD1 or TRBD2 (5 bases each). V dropped 6 bases and J dropped 1 base, with 10 bases sitting between them. Germline CDR1 reads ENHRY; CDR2 reads SYGVKD. The CDR3 length is 14 residues. CDR3 bases: TGTGCCATCAGCGGGACCCACGCCAAAAACATTCAGTACTTC. Amino acids: CAISGTHAKNIQYF.

This chain uses TRBV4-1 with TRBJ2-7; TRBD2 aligns across 9 bases. V shed 2 bases, J shed 4 bases, and the junction held 3 bases outside the gene matches. The CDR3 is 14 residues long. Germline CDR1 and CDR2: MGHRA and YSYEKL. The CDR3 DNA sequence: TGCGCCAGCAGCCAAAATAGCGGGGGTTACGAGCAGTACTTC. Translation: CASSQNSGGYEQYF.

The chain joins TRBV6-2 or TRBV6-3 to TRBJ2-1; 7 bases line up with TRBD2. Germline V lookup: CDR1 MNHEY, CDR2 SVGEGT. The CDR3 contains 18 residues. V shed 0 bases, J shed 1 base, and the junction held 9 bases outside the gene matches. The CDR3 region has the DNA TGTGCCAGCAGTTACTCGAGCTGGGGGGGAGCGTCCTACAATGAGCAGTTCTTC. This translates into CASSYSSWGGASYNEQFF.

This clonotype was detected many times. The gene calls are TRBV7-9 and TRBJ2-1, with D unresolved. Germline values: CDR1 SEHNR, CDR2 FQNEAQ (reference sequence). Deletions cut 4 bases from V and 1 base from J, with 5 bases between. The CDR3 loop spans 13 amino acids. CDR3 sequence (DNA): TGTGCCAGCAGCTCTATTTCCTACAATGAGCAGTTCTTC. As protein: CASSSISYNEQFF.

In its sample, this clonotype was seen a few times. This rearrangement joins TRBV9 to TRBJ2-2; D is unresolved. The CDR3 is 13 amino acids. Germline CDR1 SGDLS, CDR2 YYNGEE. Trimming pared 1 base from V and 4 bases from J, leaving 5 bases between. The CDR3 spells CASSVWGTGELFF. CDR3 bases: TGTGCCAGCAGCGTATGGGGCACCGGGGAGCTGTTTTTT.

This clonotype appeared many times. The chain combines TRBV7-9 with TRBJ2-7; no definite D call. Germline V gene data show CDR1 as SEHNR and CDR2 as FQNEAQ (reference sequence). V was shortened by 2 bases and J by 6 bases, with 8 bases between the two germline ends. The CDR3 consists of 12 residues. This CDR3 is CASSLPLGEQYF. The CDR3 DNA follows: TGTGCCAGCAGCTTACCCTTGGGCGAGCAGTACTTC.

This clonotype was picked up a small number of times. The chain joins TRBV5-6 to TRBJ1-4, with 9 bases that match TRBD1. The germline V gene encodes CDR1 SGHDT and CDR2 YYEEEE. The CDR3 extends over 14 amino acids. Trimming removed 7 bases from V and 7 bases from J; junction bases left unmatched: 8. CDR3 protein: CASRGRGQGEKLFF. CDR3 nucleotide sequence: TGTGCCAGCCGCGGTCGGGGACAGGGTGAAAAACTGTTTTTT.

The chain carries TRBV7-3 and TRBJ2-1; TRBD1 agrees at 7 bases. CDR3 length: 17 residues. Germline CDR1 reads SGHTA; CDR2 reads FQGTGA. The V gene end was trimmed by 4 bases and the J gene end by 0 bases; junction bases not matched to a gene: 9. CDR3 sequence reads: CASSYLRGQSSYNEQFF. CDR3 DNA sequence: TGTGCCAGCAGCTACCTTAGGGGGCAGAGCTCCTACAATGAGCAGTTCTTC. The full variable domain, completed using reference TRBV7-3 and TRBJ2-1, is GAGVSQTPSNKVTEKGKYVELRCDPISGHTALYWYRQSLGQGPEFLIYFQGTGAADDSGLPNDRFFAVRPEGSVSTLKIQRTERGDSAVYLCASSYLRGQSSYNEQFFGPGTRLTVL.

The chain couples TRBV5-1 to TRBJ2-3; TRBD2 aligns across 12 bases. CDR3 length equals 17 residues. Per germline, CDR1 SGHRS and CDR2 YFSETQ. The V segment lost 0 bases and the J segment 3 bases; nucleotides outside the gene matches: 5. CDR3 coding DNA: TGCGCCAGCAGCTTGGGGGGACTAGCGGGCAATACAGATACGCAGTATTTT. Its translation: CASSLGGLAGNTDTQYF.

This clonotype came up many times. The gene calls are TRBV5-1 and TRBJ2-7; TRBD2 aligns across 8 bases. Germline CDR1 reads SGHRS; CDR2 reads YFSETQ. This CDR3 region has 16 residues. V lost 4 bases, J lost 2 bases, and 11 bases stayed unmatched. The CDR3, as DNA: TGCGCCAGCAGCCCCGAAGGTAGCGGGACAACCTACGAGCAGTACTTC. Translation: CASSPEGSGTTYEQYF. Full variable domain (rest looked up from reference TRBV5-1 and TRBJ2-7): KAGVTQTPRYLIKTRGQQVTLSCSPISGHRSVSWYQQTPGQGLQFLFEYFSETQRNKGNFPGRFSGRQFSNSRSEMNVSTLELGDSALYLCASSPEGSGTTYEQYFGPGTRLTVT.

The rearrangement links TRBV20-1 to TRBJ2-5; 9 nucleotides align to TRBD2. The CDR3 is 17 amino acids. Trimming cost V 0 bases and J 0 bases; bases outside gene matches: 8. Per germline, CDR1 DFQATT and CDR2 SNEGSKA (reference sequence). The CDR3 DNA sequence: TGCAGTGCTAGAGATCTTAAGACTAGCGGATACCAAGAGACCCAGTACTTC. As protein: CSARDLKTSGYQETQYF.

This chain links TRBV7-2 with TRBJ2-2, with 8 bases identical to TRBD1. Germline CDR1 and CDR2: SGHTA and FQGNSA. The V gene end was trimmed by 3 bases and the J gene end by 7 bases; junction bases not matched to a gene: 10. This CDR3 spans 16 amino acids. CDR3 nucleotide sequence: TGTGCCAGCAGCTTGGGACAGGCGCGGGTCAGCGGGGAGCTGTTTTTT. It is translated as CASSLGQARVSGELFF. The complete variable domain, with remaining parts taken from reference TRBV7-2 and TRBJ2-2, reads GAGVSQSPSNKVTEKGKDVELRCDPISGHTALYWYRQSLGQGLEFLIYFQGNSAPDKSGLPSDRFSAERTGGSVSTLTIQRTQQEDSAVYLCASSLGQARVSGELFFGEGSRLTVL.

CDR3: CASSYTPGQGSGYTF. CDR3 in DNA: TGTGCCAGCAGTTACACACCGGGACAGGGATCTGGCTACACCTTC. The rearrangement links TRBV6-5 to TRBJ1-2; 9 bases fit TRBD1. Germline loops: CDR1 MNHEY, CDR2 SVGAGI. The J segment lost 7 bases and the V segment lost 2 bases, leaving 8 bases of the junction unmatched. The CDR3 is made up of 15 amino acids.

In nucleotides, the CDR3 is TGCAGCGTTGACGGTGTCCTAGCGGGAGGGCCGGTCCAAGAGACCCAGTACTTC. This translates into CSVDGVLAGGPVQETQYF. The chain uses TRBV29-1 and TRBJ2-5; 12 bases are shared with TRBD2. Germline V gene sequence: CDR1 SQVTM, CDR2 ANQGSEA. The ends lost 3 bases at V and 1 base at J; junction bases unmatched: 12. The CDR3 has 18 amino acids.

This clonotype was recorded a few times. J is TRBJ2-1 and V is TRBV27; D uncertain. Trimming shortened V by 2 bases and J by 9 bases, and 11 bases separated the two germline ends. The CDR3 sequence is 13 residues long. Looked up from germline, CDR1 is MNHEY and CDR2 is SMNVEV (reference sequence). CDR3 sequence (DNA): TGTGCCAGCAGTTTACAGGATGGTGGTGAGCAGTTCTTC. Translated: CASSLQDGGEQFF.

This clonotype turned up a few times. The V call is TRBV20-1, the J call TRBJ2-7; 8 bases fit TRBD2. CDR1 and CDR2 from the germline V gene are DFQATT and SNEGSKA (reference sequence). This CDR3 region has 16 residues. V gave up 1 base and J gave up 3 bases; unmatched junction bases: 11. This chain's CDR3 is CSARAGRAGAVYEQYF. CDR3 nucleotide sequence: TGCAGTGCTAGAGCGGGTAGAGCGGGAGCGGTCTACGAGCAGTACTTC.

A few counts support this clonotype. This chain joins TRBV29-1 and TRBJ2-7, with a weak D call TRBD1 (5 bases). The CDR3 length is 12 residues. V lost 3 bases and J lost 3, with 9 bases in between. CDR1 is SQVTM, CDR2 ANQGSEA, per germline. CDR3 sequence: CSVDSQGYEQYF. CDR3 coding DNA: TGCAGCGTTGATAGTCAGGGCTACGAGCAGTACTTC.

This chain connects TRBV2 to TRBJ2-3, with 12 bases that match TRBD1. After removal of 6 bases from V and 4 bases from J, the junction contained 11 bases not matched to a gene. Per germline, CDR1 SNHLY and CDR2 FYNNEI. The CDR3 has 17 residues. CDR3 sequence: CASRDFRDRGQADTQYF. The CDR3 DNA reads as TGTGCCAGCAGGGATTTCCGGGACAGGGGGCAAGCAGATACGCAGTATTTT.

This clonotype was seen only a few times. The V and J genes are TRBV6-2 or TRBV6-3 and TRBJ2-1; 11 bases match TRBD2. Trimming at V came to 7 bases and at J to 5 bases, leaving 7 bases not matched to a gene. This CDR3 comprises 15 residues. Germline CDR1 is MNHEY and CDR2 is SVGEGT. The DNA for the CDR3 is TGTGCCAGCACTATAGCGGGAGGGCCCCACAATGAGCAGTTCTTC. Amino acid sequence: CASTIAGGPHNEQFF.

This clonotype was counted a few times. The chain joins TRBV7-2 to TRBJ2-6; D may be TRBD1 (5 bases). The germline V gene encodes CDR1 SGHTA and CDR2 FQGNSA. The germline V and J ends were trimmed by 1 base and 0 bases, with 10 bases remaining between them. CDR3 size: 17 residues. This CDR3 is CASSLVGGASGANVLTF. As DNA, the CDR3 is TGTGCCAGCAGCTTAGTAGGTGGGGCCTCTGGGGCCAACGTCCTGACTTTC.

This clonotype has a count of ten or more. The rearrangement uses TRBV7-9 and TRBJ2-2; possibly TRBD2 for D (5 bases). CDR3 length equals 14 residues. The ends were cut back, 5 bases at V and 6 bases at J, with 13 bases in the middle. Germline V gene data show CDR1 as SEHNR and CDR2 as FQNEAQ (reference sequence). The DNA of the CDR3 is TGTGCCAGCAGCCTCTCGAGGACTTCCGGGGAGCTGTTTTTT. Amino acids: CASSLSRTSGELFF. Variable domain in full (rest from reference TRBV7-9 and TRBJ2-2): DTGVSQNPRHKITKRGQNVTFRCDPISEHNRLYWYRQTLGQGPEFLTYFQNEAQLEKSRLLSDRFSAERPKGSFSTLEIQRTEQGDSAMYLCASSLSRTSGELFFGEGSRLTVL.